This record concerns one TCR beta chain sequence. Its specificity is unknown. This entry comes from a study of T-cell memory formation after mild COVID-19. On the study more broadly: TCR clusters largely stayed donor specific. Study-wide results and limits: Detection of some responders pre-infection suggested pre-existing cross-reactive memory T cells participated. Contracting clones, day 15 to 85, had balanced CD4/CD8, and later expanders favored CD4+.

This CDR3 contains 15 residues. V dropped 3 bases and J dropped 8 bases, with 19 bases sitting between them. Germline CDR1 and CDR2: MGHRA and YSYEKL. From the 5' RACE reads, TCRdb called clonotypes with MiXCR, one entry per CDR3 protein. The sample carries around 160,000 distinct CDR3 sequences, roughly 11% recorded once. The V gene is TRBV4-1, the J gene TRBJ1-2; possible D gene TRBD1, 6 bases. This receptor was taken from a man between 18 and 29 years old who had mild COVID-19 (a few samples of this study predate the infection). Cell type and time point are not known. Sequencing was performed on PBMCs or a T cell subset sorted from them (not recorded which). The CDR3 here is CASSHPFLGARGYTF. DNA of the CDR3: TGCGCCAGCAGCCATCCCTTTTTGGGGGCGAGGGGCTACACCTTC.